This TCR beta chain was sequenced for a study of early T cells in non-severe SARS-CoV-2 infection. The germline CDR1 and CDR2 sequences are SGHNT and YENEEA. The CDR3 consists of 15 residues. Trimming left V 5 bases short and J 4 bases short, with 14 bases between. This clonotype was seen more than once but under ten times. TCRdb re-analysed the 5' RACE reads in MiXCR, keeping a single row per CDR3 protein. The data show about 98,000 distinct CDR3 sequences, with approximately 9.9% seen just once and about 5% held by the top ten. This receptor was taken from an adult who was a healthcare worker with PCR-confirmed SARS-CoV-2 infection or an uninfected control (not recorded which). The V gene is TRBV11-3, the J gene TRBJ2-2; TRBD1 is a possible D gene (5 bases). The source material was whole blood. CDR3: CASSHIGVPTGELFF. The CDR3 region has the DNA TGTGCCAGCAGCCATATAGGGGTCCCCACCGGGGAGCTGTTTTTT.